One sample yielded the 7 T cell receptor beta chains listed below, sequenced in a study of T cells in Graves' hyperthyroidism and ophthalmopathy (dated by TCRdb to the late 2010s). The receptor library was made with multiplex PCR. Instrument used: Illumina HiSeq 2000. The TCR beta CDR3 regions were amplified from RNA transcripts. The first round of RT-PCR for the TCR CDR3 was performed with the HTBI primer set and the Qiagen OneStep RT-PCR kit. In TCRdb, the public reads were trimmed at Q25 with fastp and aligned with MiXCR, with productive beta chains retained. Records with the same CDR3 protein are collapsed into one entry carrying the most frequent genes and DNA. This sample gives about 400,000 distinct CDR3 sequences in total; about 14% of them show up just once. Jointly, the top ten make up around 13% of the sample. Sequenced: blood. These TCRs come from a man aged 18 to 30 with Graves' ophthalmopathy.

This clonotype occurred many times. The chain carries TRBV5-1 and TRBJ1-1; D perhaps matches TRBD1 (5 bases). The CDR3 contains 11 residues. The V and J ends lost 7 bases and 4 bases respectively, with 8 bases between them. Germline loops: CDR1 SGHRS, CDR2 YFSETQ. CDR3 amino acids: CASAQGTEAFF. The CDR3 coding sequence is TGCGCCAGCGCCCAGGGCACTGAAGCTTTCTTT.

The chain couples TRBV24-1 to TRBJ2-6; TRBD1 matches 8 bases. After removal of 5 bases from V and 2 bases from J, the junction contained 1 base not matched to a gene. Germline V gene sequence: CDR1 KGHDR, CDR2 SFDVKD. This CDR3 is built from 15 residues. The CDR3 DNA sequence: TGTGCCACCAGTGGGACAGGGCCTGGGGCCAACGTCCTGACTTTC. The encoded protein is CATSGTGPGANVLTF.

This clonotype has a count of ten or more. The chain employs TRBV25-1 and TRBJ2-1, with D perhaps being TRBD1 or TRBD2 (6 bases each). Germline CDR1 MGHDK, CDR2 SYGVNS. The CDR3 consists of 14 residues. V was trimmed by 10 bases and J by 9 bases, leaving 22 bases between them. Here the CDR3 DNA reads TGTGCCACCTCGCTAGGGGGAGACGGGGGTGAGCAGTTCTTC. Translated, it gives CATSLGGDGGEQFF.

This clonotype was seen many times. One end of the junction varies from germline; a read error may be responsible. The rearrangement uses TRBV4-1 and TRBJ2-3; the D is unclear. Germline lookup yields CDR1 MGHRA and CDR2 YSYEKL. This CDR3 contains 12 residues. CDR3 bases: TGTGCCAGCAGCCAAGAAGGAGATACGCAGTATTTT. Translated: CASSQEGDTQYF.

This clonotype was seen many times. This chain connects TRBV5-6 to TRBJ2-7, with D perhaps TRBD2 (6 bases). The ends were cut back, 1 base at V and 7 bases at J, with 24 bases in the middle. The CDR3 runs 17 residues. CDR1 SGHDT and CDR2 YYEEEE come from the germline V gene. DNA for the CDR3: TGTGCCAGCAGCTTGATTTGGTTTAGCGCCAATGCGGGGGAGCAGTACTTC. It encodes CASSLIWFSANAGEQYF.

This clonotype appeared many times. The chain carries TRBV2 and TRBJ1-5, with D unresolved. The germline CDR1 and CDR2 sequences are SNHLY and FYNNEI. The ends were cut back, 6 bases at V and 8 bases at J, with 17 bases in the middle. CDR3 length: 14 residues. In nucleotides, the CDR3 is TGTGCCAGCAGCGGGGTGCCGGACTCTGAGCCCCAGCATTTT. This gives the protein CASSGVPDSEPQHF.

This clonotype was observed a single time. The CDR3 region has the DNA TGTGCCAGCAGCGAGGAGGACAGGGGGACACACAATGAGCAGTTCTTC. This gives the protein CASSEEDRGTHNEQFF. The chain is built from TRBV12-3 or TRBV12-4 and TRBJ2-1, with TRBD1 identical over 10 bases. The CDR3 runs to 16 residues. V was pared by 6 bases and J by 5 bases, with 10 bases of the junction left unmatched.